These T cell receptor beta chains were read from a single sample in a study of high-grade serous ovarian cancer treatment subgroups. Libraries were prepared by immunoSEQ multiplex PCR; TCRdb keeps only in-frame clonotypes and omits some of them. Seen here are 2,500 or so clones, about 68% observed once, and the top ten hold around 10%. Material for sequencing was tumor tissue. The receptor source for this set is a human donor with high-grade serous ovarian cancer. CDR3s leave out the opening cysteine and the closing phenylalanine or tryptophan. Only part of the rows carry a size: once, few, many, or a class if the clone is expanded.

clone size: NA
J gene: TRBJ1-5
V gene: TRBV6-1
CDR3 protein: ASSPRGWEQPQH

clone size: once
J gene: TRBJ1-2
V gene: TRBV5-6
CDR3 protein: ASSPGTLTRGYT

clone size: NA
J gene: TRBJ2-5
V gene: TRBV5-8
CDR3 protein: ASRPRTGDGETQY

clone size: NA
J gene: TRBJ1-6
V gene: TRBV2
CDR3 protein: ASRRTGNNSPLH

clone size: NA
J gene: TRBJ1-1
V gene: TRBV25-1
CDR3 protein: ASSEQGGGTKGTEAF

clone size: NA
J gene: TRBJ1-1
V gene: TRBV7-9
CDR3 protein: ASSSPEILKQAF

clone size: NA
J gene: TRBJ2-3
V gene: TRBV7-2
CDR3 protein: ASSRLAGGPTDTQY

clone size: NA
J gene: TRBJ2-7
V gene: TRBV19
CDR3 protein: ASSLSRTGSYEQY

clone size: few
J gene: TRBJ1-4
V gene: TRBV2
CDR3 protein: ASSDIDFSGGPATNEKLF

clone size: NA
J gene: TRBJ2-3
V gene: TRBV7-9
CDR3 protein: ASSLDTDTQY

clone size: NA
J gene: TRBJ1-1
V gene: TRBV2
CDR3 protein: ASRLNPREAF

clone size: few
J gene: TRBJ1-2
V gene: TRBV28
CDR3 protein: ASMRGIDTPYGYT

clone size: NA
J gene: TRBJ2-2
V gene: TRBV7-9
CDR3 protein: ASSQITSGGATGELF

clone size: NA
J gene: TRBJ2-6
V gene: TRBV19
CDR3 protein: ASSIEGQGAYGANVLT

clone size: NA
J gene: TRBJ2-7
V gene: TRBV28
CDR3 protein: ASSFPQGARYEQY

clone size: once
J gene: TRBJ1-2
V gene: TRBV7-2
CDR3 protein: ASTPLAGGFYGYT

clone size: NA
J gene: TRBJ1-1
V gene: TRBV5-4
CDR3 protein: ASSATGDRPF

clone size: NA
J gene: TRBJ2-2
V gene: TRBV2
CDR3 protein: ASSGGGPNTGELF

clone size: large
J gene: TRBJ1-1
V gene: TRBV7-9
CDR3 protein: ASSLRVGNTEAF

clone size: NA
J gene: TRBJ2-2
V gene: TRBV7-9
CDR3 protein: ASSFVGGAGELF

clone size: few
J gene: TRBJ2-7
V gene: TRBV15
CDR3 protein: ATSRDRGRYEQY

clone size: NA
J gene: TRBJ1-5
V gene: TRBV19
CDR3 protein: ASSSTLPQH

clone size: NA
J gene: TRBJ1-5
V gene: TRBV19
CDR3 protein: ASSARGLVNQPQH

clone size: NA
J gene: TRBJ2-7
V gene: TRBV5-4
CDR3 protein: AVFGTSGGRYEQY

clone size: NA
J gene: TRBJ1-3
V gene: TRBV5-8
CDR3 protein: ASSMAAGSHSGNTIY

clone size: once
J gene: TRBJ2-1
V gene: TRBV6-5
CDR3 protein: ASSAPGTRYNEQF

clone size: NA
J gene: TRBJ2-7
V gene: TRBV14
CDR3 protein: ASSQGIGVISYEQY

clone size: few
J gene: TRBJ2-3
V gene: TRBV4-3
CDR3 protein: ASSQGSGGDTDTQY

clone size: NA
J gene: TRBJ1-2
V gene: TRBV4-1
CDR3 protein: ASSLGQLSDYGYT

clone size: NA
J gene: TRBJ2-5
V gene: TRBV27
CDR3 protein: ASSLLGVGLETQY

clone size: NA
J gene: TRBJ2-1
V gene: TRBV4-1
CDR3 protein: ASRPSGVWTYNEQF

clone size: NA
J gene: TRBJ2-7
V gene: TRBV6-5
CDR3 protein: ASSYSAQSVYEQY

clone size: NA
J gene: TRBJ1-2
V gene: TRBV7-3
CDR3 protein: ASSSDGYGYT

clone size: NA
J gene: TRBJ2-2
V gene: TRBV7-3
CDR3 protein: ASSLTSGGSNTGELF

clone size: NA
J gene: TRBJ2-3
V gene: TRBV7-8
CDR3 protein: ASSIRQGAPTDTQY

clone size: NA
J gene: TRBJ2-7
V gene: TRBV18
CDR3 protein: ASSPRQIQASSYEQY

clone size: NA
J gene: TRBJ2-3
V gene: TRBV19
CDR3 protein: ASSPVITDTQY

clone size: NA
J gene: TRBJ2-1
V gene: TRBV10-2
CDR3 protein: ASGGLTTYNEQF

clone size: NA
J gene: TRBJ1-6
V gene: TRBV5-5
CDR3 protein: ASSYGTQNSPLH

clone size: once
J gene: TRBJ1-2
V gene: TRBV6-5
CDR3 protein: ASSYMGGGYGYT